This entry lists 31 T cell receptor beta chains sequenced from one sample in a study of Ad26.COV2.S vaccination and SARS-CoV-2 variants. Sequencing used immunoSEQ multiplex PCR; TCRdb keeps in-frame clones, though not all of them. This sample has hundreds of thousands of clones, with 89% found just once. Treatment specified: roughly 19 received Ad26.COV2.S at low or high dose, single or two shots; roughly five received placebo; per-sample allocation not given. Day 63 after the first vaccine or placebo injection was the time point for sampling. Source: peripheral blood, taken in a trial of Ad26.COV2.S vaccine versus placebo. The receptors here all came from a person between 18 and 60 years old who received the Ad26.COV2.S COVID-19 vaccine or a placebo.

This chain connects TRBV7-9 to TRBJ2-2; 9 bases fit TRBD1. The V and J ends lost 3 bases and 6 bases, in that order; junction bases with no gene match: 5. This CDR3 region has 15 residues. The germline V gene encodes CDR1 SEHNR and CDR2 FQNEAQ (reference sequence). The CDR3 nucleotides read TGTGCCAGCAGCTTTGGGACAGGGTACGCCGGGGAGCTGTTTTTT. This sequence encodes CASSFGTGYAGELFF.

This chain uses TRBV6-6 with TRBJ2-1; 12 positions match TRBD2. The CDR3 loop spans 15 amino acids. Per the germline V gene, CDR1 is MNHNY and CDR2 is SVGAGI (reference sequence). With V trimmed by 8 bases and J by 5 bases, 7 bases remained unmatched. In DNA form, the CDR3 reads TGTGCCAGCGCCAGACTAGCGGGAGTGAACAATGAGCAGTTCTTC. Its protein is CASARLAGVNNEQFF.

The chain couples TRBV5-4 to TRBJ2-3; D is undetermined. Trimming removed 4 bases at V and 2 bases at J, with 11 bases between. Germline assignment: CDR1 SGHNT and CDR2 YYREEE (reference sequence). The CDR3 contains 14 residues. CDR3 nucleotide sequence: TGTGCCAGCAGCCGAGAGTGGGACACAGATACGCAGTATTTT. Translating it yields CASSREWDTDTQYF.

This chain connects TRBV19 to TRBJ1-2; D may be TRBD1 (5 bases). Deletions cut 3 bases from V and 4 bases from J, with 9 bases between. Germline CDR1 is LNHDA and CDR2 is SQIVND (reference sequence). The CDR3 contains 13 residues. The CDR3 here is CASSMRGLYGYTF. CDR3 coding DNA: TGTGCCAGTAGTATGCGGGGACTCTATGGCTACACCTTC.

As for this clone: Other nucleotide sequences in the sample specify the same CDR3. The V and J genes are TRBV6-1 and TRBJ1-2; D call uncertain. Between the trimmed V and J ends, which lost 1 base and 8 bases, there was a span of 2 bases. The CDR3 length is 10 residues. Germline V CDR1 and CDR2: MNHNS, SASEGT. CDR3 nucleotide sequence: TGTGCCAGCAGTGAAGTAGGCTACACCTTC. This translates into CASSEVGYTF.

J is TRBJ1-6 and V is TRBV5-1; D gene ambiguous. The V and J ends lost 0 bases and 9 bases respectively, with 13 bases between them. Germline lookup yields CDR1 SGHRS and CDR2 YFSETQ. This CDR3 has 15 amino acids. DNA for the CDR3: TGCGCCAGCAGCTTGGCCTCATCTCGCATTTCACCCCTCCACTTT. This codes for CASSLASSRISPLHF.

This clone was counted only a few times. The V and J genes are TRBV29-1 and TRBJ2-1; TRBD2 matches 7 bases. From germline, CDR1 is SQVTM and CDR2 ANQGSEA. The ends lost 7 bases at V and 0 bases at J; junction bases unmatched: 9. There are 15 residues in the CDR3. CDR3 loop: CSALSGTSSYNEQFF. The CDR3 DNA sequence: TGCAGCGCCCTGAGCGGGACGAGCTCCTACAATGAGCAGTTCTTC.

The chain joins TRBV15 to TRBJ2-3, with a possible D match to TRBD1 (5 bases). Per germline, CDR1 LNHNV and CDR2 YYDKDF (reference sequence). V was cut by 3 bases and J by 2 bases, with 21 bases left in between. The CDR3 totals 18 residues. CDR3: CATSSGPIFRENTDTQYF. The CDR3, as DNA: TGTGCCACCAGCAGTGGCCCAATCTTCAGGGAAAACACAGATACGCAGTATTTT.

The chain has TRBV19 and TRBJ1-1, with no clear D. Trimming took off 1 base at V and 0 bases at J, with 6 bases between the two ends. The CDR3 loop spans 14 amino acids. In germline, CDR1 is LNHDA, CDR2 SQIVND (reference sequence). The CDR3 bases are TGTGCCAGTAGTATAGTAGGCCTGAACACTGAAGCTTTCTTT. Residues: CASSIVGLNTEAFF.

The rearrangement joins TRBV7-2 to TRBJ2-5, with TRBD2 matching over 9 bases. Germline lookup yields CDR1 SGHTA and CDR2 FQGNSA. With 2 bases clipped from V and 1 base from J, the junction kept 2 bases outside the gene matches. The CDR3 is 15 amino acids. DNA for the CDR3: TGTGCCAGCAGCTTACTAGCGGGGTTCCAAGAGACCCAGTACTTC. Residues: CASSLLAGFQETQYF.

This clone has a single count. The chain combines TRBV6-6 with TRBJ1-5; D unresolved. The germline CDR1 and CDR2 sequences are MNHNY and SVGAGI (reference sequence). The V and J ends lost 3 bases and 5 bases respectively, with 8 bases between them. The CDR3 extends over 13 amino acids. This CDR3 reads CASSYEGYQPQHF. The CDR3 DNA reads as TGTGCCAGCAGTTATGAGGGATATCAGCCCCAGCATTTT.

The chain is built from TRBV7-2 and TRBJ2-1; TRBD2 aligns across 10 bases. Germline lookup yields CDR1 SGHTA and CDR2 FQGNSA. After removal of 4 bases from V and 7 bases from J, the junction contained 10 bases not matched to a gene. CDR3 size: 16 residues. Here the CDR3 DNA reads TGTGCCAGCAGCTCCTATCTAGCGGGAGTAGGTAATGAGCAGTTCTTC. Translating it yields CASSSYLAGVGNEQFF.

This chain links TRBV28 with TRBJ2-2, with 7 nucleotides matching TRBD2. J was trimmed by 5 bases and V by 5 bases; bases with no gene match: 5. Germline V gene data show CDR1 as MDHEN and CDR2 as SYDVKM. The CDR3 is made up of 14 amino acids. The CDR3 spells CASSPGGGTGELFF. CDR3 DNA sequence: TGTGCCAGCAGTCCGGGGGGAGGGACCGGGGAGCTGTTTTTT.

The genes are TRBV5-1 and TRBJ1-4; D possibly corresponds to TRBD1 (5 bases). Germline V gives CDR1 SGHRS, CDR2 YFSETQ. This CDR3 spans 13 amino acids. Trimming pared 4 bases from V and 7 bases from J, leaving 11 bases between. Here the CDR3 DNA reads TGCGCCAGCAGCATGTCAGGGTTTGAAAAACTGTTTTTT. Its protein product is CASSMSGFEKLFF.

The V call is TRBV7-2, the J call TRBJ2-2; 11 nucleotides agree with TRBD2. CDR3 size: 15 residues. Per germline, CDR1 SGHTA and CDR2 FQGNSA. The ends lost 6 bases at V and 4 bases at J; junction bases unmatched: 4. CDR3 sequence reads: CASRRSGRATGELFF. The DNA for the CDR3 is TGTGCCAGCAGACGTAGCGGGAGGGCCACCGGGGAGCTGTTTTTT.

The CDR3 here is CASSSGIRSGANVLTF. The CDR3 region has the DNA TGCGCCAGCAGCTCAGGGATCCGCTCTGGGGCCAACGTCCTGACTTTC. The genes are TRBV5-1 and TRBJ2-6, with D perhaps TRBD1 (5 bases). Germline loops: CDR1 SGHRS, CDR2 YFSETQ. V was cut by 3 bases and J by 0 bases, with 10 bases left in between. CDR3 length: 16 amino acids.

This chain uses TRBV24-1 with TRBJ2-5; D is possibly TRBD2 (5 bases). The CDR3 consists of 13 residues. The germline V gene encodes CDR1 KGHDR and CDR2 SFDVKD. Trimming stripped 3 bases from V and 5 bases from J, with 9 bases between. The CDR3 loop is CATSDGGTETQYF. CDR3 sequence (DNA): TGTGCCACCAGTGATGGAGGCACGGAGACCCAGTACTTC.

This clone was recorded once. V usage is TRBV20-1 and J usage is TRBJ2-7, with TRBD1 as a possible D gene (6 bases). There are 15 residues in the CDR3. Germline CDR1 and CDR2: DFQATT and SNEGSKA (reference sequence). V gave up 3 bases and J gave up 1 base, with 16 bases separating them. CDR3 nucleotide sequence: TGCAGTGCTAGTCCCTTCCGGACAGATTCCTACGAGCAGTACGTC. This encodes CSASPFRTDSYEQYV.

This clone was found a few times. The chain carries TRBV19 and TRBJ1-1; 9 nucleotides agree with TRBD1. The CDR3 runs to 16 residues. V shed 5 bases, J shed 11 bases, and the junction held 18 bases outside the gene matches. Germline values: CDR1 LNHDA, CDR2 SQIVND (reference sequence). CDR3 protein: CASSLRFGTGKMDAFF. CDR3 in DNA: TGTGCCAGTAGTCTAAGGTTTGGGACAGGGAAGATGGATGCTTTCTTT.

The chain carries TRBV2 and TRBJ2-7; D remains unclear. Between the trimmed V and J ends, which lost 4 bases and 2 bases, there was a span of 9 bases. Germline CDR1 is SNHLY and CDR2 is FYNNEI. The CDR3 runs to 13 residues. The CDR3 DNA follows: TGTGCCAGCAGTGTACCCCTTACCTACGAGCAGTACTTC. Translation gives CASSVPLTYEQYF.

The chain joins TRBV19 to TRBJ1-6; maybe TRBD1 (5 bases). V was trimmed by 6 bases and J by 11 bases, leaving 29 bases between them. Germline lookup yields CDR1 LNHDA and CDR2 SQIVND (reference sequence). CDR3 length: 18 amino acids. CDR3 in DNA: TGTGCCAGTAGCCTCGCACGACACAAACACAGGTTTATTCCACCCCTCCACTTT. This translates into CASSLARHKHRFIPPLHF. Variable domain in full (rest from reference TRBV19 and TRBJ1-6): DGGITQSPKYLFRKEGQNVTLSCEQNLNHDAMYWYRQDPGQGLRLIYYSQIVNDFQKGDIAEGYSVSREKKESFPLTVTSAQKNPTAFYLCASSLARHKHRFIPPLHFGNGTRLTVT.

This chain uses TRBV5-6 with TRBJ2-1; D gene uncertain. Germline CDR1 reads SGHDT; CDR2 reads YYEEEE. The ends were cut back, 0 bases at V and 0 bases at J, with 10 bases in the middle. The CDR3 has 16 residues. As DNA, the CDR3 is TGTGCCAGCAGCTTGGGGTACAGAACCTCCTACAATGAGCAGTTCTTC. Its translation is CASSLGYRTSYNEQFF.

The V call is TRBV6-2 or TRBV6-3, the J call TRBJ2-3; D remains ambiguous. Trimming removed 6 bases at V and 7 bases at J, with 11 bases between. Germline CDR1 and CDR2: MNHEY and SVGEGT. The CDR3 has 12 residues. The CDR3 loop is CASSTLQNTQYF. The CDR3 region has the DNA TGTGCCAGCAGCACCCTGCAAAATACGCAGTATTTT.

The chain combines TRBV29-1 with TRBJ2-2, with D uncertain. The CDR3 is 12 amino acids. Per germline, CDR1 SQVTM and CDR2 ANQGSEA. Trimming took 6 bases from V and 6 from J, leaving 11 bases between them. The CDR3 region has the DNA TGCAGCGTCGACACCGGGTCCGGGGAGCTGTTTTTT. Translation gives CSVDTGSGELFF.

The chain joins TRBV29-1 to TRBJ2-5; D is uncertain. Trimming stripped 4 bases from V and 8 bases from J, with 5 bases between. This CDR3 is built from 9 residues. CDR1 and CDR2 from the germline V gene are SQVTM and ANQGSEA. DNA of the CDR3: TGCAGCGTTGGTCCCACCCAGTACTTC. Its protein is CSVGPTQYF. Full variable domain (outside the CDR3, taken from reference TRBV29-1 and TRBJ2-5): SAVISQKPSRDICQRGTSLTIQCQVDSQVTMMFWYRQQPGQSLTLIATANQGSEATYESGFVIDKFPISRPNLTFSTLTVSNMSPEDSSIYLCSVGPTQYFGPGTRLLVL.

The V call is TRBV5-4, the J call TRBJ1-1, with D maybe TRBD1 (5 bases). V lost 2 bases and J 13 bases, leaving 18 bases between the germline ends. Germline assignment: CDR1 SGHNT and CDR2 YYREEE (reference sequence). CDR3 length: 13 amino acids. CDR3 sequence reads: CASSFDGDRGIFF. DNA of the CDR3: TGTGCCAGCAGCTTTGACGGGGATCGGGGGATTTTCTTT.

The rearrangement links TRBV6-2 or TRBV6-3 to TRBJ2-5, with D uncertain. Trimming removed 5 bases from V and 5 bases from J, with 3 bases in between. The CDR3 spans 10 residues. Germline assignment: CDR1 MNHEY and CDR2 SVGEGT. The CDR3 region is CASSRETQYF. Written as DNA, the CDR3 is TGTGCCAGCAGTCGCGAGACCCAGTACTTC.

The chain links TRBV2 to TRBJ2-3; D is uncertain. The V end was cut by 0 bases, the J end by 1 base, with 5 bases between. This CDR3 has 14 residues. Per the germline V gene, CDR1 is SNHLY and CDR2 is FYNNEI. CDR3 bases: TGTGCCAGCAGTGAAGCGCTTGGCACAGATACGCAGTATTTT. As protein: CASSEALGTDTQYF. Using reference TRBV2 and TRBJ2-3 for the parts outside the CDR3, the full variable domain is EPEVTQTPSHQVTQMGQEVILRCVPISNHLYFYWYRQILGQKVEFLVSFYNNEISEKSEIFDDQFSVERPDGSNFTLKIRSTKLEDSAMYFCASSEALGTDTQYFGPGTRLTVL.

The chain combines TRBV29-1 with TRBJ1-3; D not resolved. This CDR3 is built from 15 residues. V was cut by 4 bases and J by 0 bases, with 13 bases left in between. Germline CDR1 reads SQVTM; CDR2 reads ANQGSEA. The CDR3 region has the DNA TGCAGCGTTGTTGGCGGCCCACCCTCTGGAAACACCATATATTTT. Its translation is CSVVGGPPSGNTIYF.

The chain is built from TRBV5-6 and TRBJ1-4; 8 bases match TRBD1. The V and J ends lost 4 bases and 1 base, in that order; junction bases with no gene match: 6. Germline V gives CDR1 SGHDT, CDR2 YYEEEE. The CDR3 is 16 amino acids. CDR3 nucleotides: TGTGCCAGCAGCAGACAGGGGCCGGGAACTAATGAAAAACTGTTTTTT. This translates into CASSRQGPGTNEKLFF.

This clone has more than one count but fewer than ten. This chain uses TRBV7-2 with TRBJ2-7; TRBD1 matches at 7 bases. J was trimmed by 7 bases and V by 4 bases; bases with no gene match: 10. Germline CDR1 SGHTA, CDR2 FQGNSA. The CDR3 runs 14 residues. The CDR3 DNA is TGTGCCAGCAGCTCCGAGGGGGCTGCGACTGAGCAGTACTTC. Translation: CASSSEGAATEQYF.